Following are 27 T cell receptor beta chains from one sample sequenced in a study of technical replicates of blood from several donors. Clones were sequenced by immunoSEQ multiplex PCR, and TCRdb holds only the in-frame ones, with some missing. The sample includes about 90,000 clones, about 94% of them seen just once. The sample consisted of T cells isolated from PBMCs. The origin of the receptors is a human donor in good health.

This clone was observed a few times. The chain is built from TRBV27 and TRBJ2-7; D gene ambiguous. The V end was cut by 5 bases, the J end by 3 bases, with 11 bases between. Per the germline V gene, CDR1 is MNHEY and CDR2 is SMNVEV (reference sequence). The CDR3 has 13 amino acids. The CDR3 spells CASSPPGRYEQYF. Here the CDR3 DNA reads TGTGCCAGCAGTCCGCCAGGCCGCTACGAGCAGTACTTC.

The gene calls are TRBV7-2 and TRBJ2-3; TRBD1 aligns across 11 bases. This CDR3 spans 15 amino acids. The germline gives CDR1 SGHTA, CDR2 FQGNSA. V was pared by 5 bases and J by 4 bases, with 5 bases of the junction left unmatched. CDR3 sequence reads: CASSRDRGWPDTQYF. The CDR3 bases are TGTGCCAGCAGCCGGGACAGGGGGTGGCCAGATACGCAGTATTTT.

This chain joins TRBV5-1 and TRBJ2-7; 7 bases are shared with TRBD2. The V gene's germline CDR1 is SGHRS and CDR2 YFSETQ. CDR3 length: 13 residues. J lost 5 bases, V lost 7 bases, and 9 bases had no gene match. CDR3 coding DNA: TGCGCCAGCGGGACGGACGGGAGGCACGAGCAGTACTTC. It codes for CASGTDGRHEQYF. The variable domain in full, completed from reference TRBV5-1 and TRBJ2-7, reads KAGVTQTPRYLIKTRGQQVTLSCSPISGHRSVSWYQQTPGQGLQFLFEYFSETQRNKGNFPGRFSGRQFSNSRSEMNVSTLELGDSALYLCASGTDGRHEQYFGPGTRLTVT.

This chain links TRBV5-1 with TRBJ1-5; D unclear. From germline, CDR1 is SGHRS and CDR2 YFSETQ. The CDR3 length is 13 residues. V was shortened by 0 bases and J by 3 bases, with 4 bases between the two germline ends. DNA for the CDR3: TGCGCCAGCAGCTTGGGGCCCAATCAGCCCCAGCATTTT. The encoded protein is CASSLGPNQPQHF.

Concerning this clone itself: At one end the junction does not follow the germline gene, possibly because of a read error. The CDR3 spells CASGLDRGPTDTQYF. CDR3 nucleotides: TGCGCCAGCGGCTTAGACCGGGGTCCCACAGATACGCAGTATTTT. The V call is TRBV5-1, the J call TRBJ2-3, with TRBD2 as a possible D gene (5 bases). Germline V gene sequence: CDR1 SGHRS, CDR2 YFSETQ. The CDR3 extends over 15 amino acids. Using reference TRBV5-1 and TRBJ2-3 for the parts outside the CDR3, the full variable domain is KAGVTQTPRYLIKTRGQQVTLSCSPISGHRSVSWYQQTPGQGLQFLFEYFSETQRNKGNFPGRFSGRQFSNSRSEMNVSTLELGDSALYLCASGLDRGPTDTQYFGPGTRLTVL.

The V gene is TRBV25-1, the J gene TRBJ1-4; D perhaps matches TRBD1 (5 bases). The CDR3 runs to 16 residues. V was pared by 5 bases and J by 2 bases, with 15 bases between. CDR1 and CDR2 (germline): MGHDK, SYGVNS. CDR3 loop: CASSLGGGTTNEKLFF. For the CDR3, the DNA is TGTGCCAGCAGTCTGGGCGGGGGAACTACTAATGAAAAACTGTTTTTT. The full variable domain, in which reference TRBV25-1 and TRBJ1-4 provide the parts outside the CDR3, is EADIYQTPRYLVIGTGKKITLECSQTMGHDKMYWYQQDPGMELHLIHYSYGVNSTEKGDLSSESTVSRIRTEHFPLTLESARPSHTSQYLCASSLGGGTTNEKLFFGSGTQLSVL.

V usage is TRBV6-5 and J usage is TRBJ1-4; D is ambiguous. Trimming stripped 4 bases from V and 10 bases from J, with 7 bases between. Germline V gene data show CDR1 as MNHEY and CDR2 as SVGAGI. The CDR3 extends over 11 amino acids. The CDR3 DNA is TGTGCCAGCAGTTCGTCGGGAAAACTGTTTTTT. Translating gives CASSSSGKLFF.

The rearrangement links TRBV5-8 to TRBJ1-2, with no clear D. Germline V gene data show CDR1 as SGHTS and CDR2 as YDEGEE. The CDR3 covers 16 residues. Trimming removed 2 bases at V and 4 bases at J, with 18 bases between. CDR3 coding DNA: TGTGCCAGCAGCTTCGATGAGGCCGCTTTGATCTATGGCTACACCTTC. Its translation is CASSFDEAALIYGYTF.

The chain uses TRBV27 and TRBJ2-7; a possible D gene is TRBD1 (6 bases). This CDR3 spans 16 amino acids. Looked up from germline, CDR1 is MNHEY and CDR2 is SMNVEV (reference sequence). The V end was cut by 2 bases, the J end by 3 bases, with 17 bases between. The CDR3 nucleotides are TGTGCCAGCAGTTTAAGGGAAACAGGGTTTATCTACGAGCAGTACTTC. Its translation is CASSLRETGFIYEQYF.

This rearrangement joins TRBV4-1 to TRBJ2-1, with D perhaps matching TRBD2 (7 bases). Germline loops: CDR1 MGHRA, CDR2 YSYEKL. V was trimmed by 1 base and J by 0 bases, leaving 16 bases between them. This CDR3 is 18 amino acids long. The CDR3 loop is CASSQVGRGQSSYNEQFF. As DNA, the CDR3 is TGCGCCAGCAGCCAAGTGGGGCGGGGGCAGAGCTCCTACAATGAGCAGTTCTTC.

This clone was picked up one time. The J gene is TRBJ2-6, the V gene TRBV7-9; 8 bases are shared with TRBD2. The CDR3 is made up of 15 amino acids. The V and J ends lost 2 bases and 12 bases, in that order; junction bases with no gene match: 9. The germline V gene has CDR1 SEHNR and CDR2 FQNEAQ (reference sequence). This chain's CDR3 is CASSLRNGAGGVLTF. In nucleotides, the CDR3 is TGTGCCAGCAGCTTAAGGAACGGGGCGGGGGGCGTCCTGACTTTC.

V and J are TRBV6-5 and TRBJ2-1; the D gene is possibly TRBD1 (5 bases). This CDR3 has 15 amino acids. V lost 2 bases and J lost 0, with 8 bases in between. From germline, CDR1 is MNHEY and CDR2 SVGAGI. DNA for the CDR3: TGTGCCAGCAGTTACAGGGGCCGCTCCTACAATGAGCAGTTCTTC. It codes for CASSYRGRSYNEQFF.

In this sample, this clone turned up a few times. The V gene is TRBV7-9, the J gene TRBJ1-1, with D perhaps TRBD1 (5 bases). Germline assignment: CDR1 SEHNR and CDR2 FQNEAQ (reference sequence). The CDR3 loop spans 15 amino acids. The V and J ends lost 1 base and 4 bases respectively, with 13 bases between them. The CDR3 protein is CASSLGPGRSTEAFF. The CDR3 nucleotides are TGTGCCAGCAGCTTAGGTCCAGGGAGGAGCACTGAAGCTTTCTTT.

The chain carries TRBV2 and TRBJ2-5; no reliable D call. CDR1 SNHLY and CDR2 FYNNEI come from the germline V gene. There are 12 residues in the CDR3. Deletions cut 8 bases from V and 1 base from J, with 8 bases between. CDR3 nucleotides: TGTGCCAGCTCGTGGAGCCAAGAGACCCAGTACTTC. Its protein is CASSWSQETQYF.

The rearrangement joins TRBV6-5 to TRBJ2-7; no firm D call. The CDR3 runs to 13 residues. Trimming pared 0 bases from V and 3 bases from J, leaving 6 bases between. The V gene's germline CDR1 is MNHEY and CDR2 SVGAGI. The CDR3: CASSYSYSYEQYF. The CDR3 bases are TGTGCCAGCAGTTACTCTTACAGCTACGAGCAGTACTTC.

This clone has just one count. The rearrangement joins TRBV12-5 to TRBJ2-1, with 10 bases that match TRBD1. CDR3 size: 14 residues. Germline V CDR1 and CDR2: LGHNT, FRNRAP. V shed 4 bases and J 9 bases; nucleotides not matched to a gene: 6. The CDR3, as DNA: TGTGCTAGTGGTTCTACGGGACAGGGGCGTGAGCAGTTCTTC. Protein sequence: CASGSTGQGREQFF.

The gene calls are TRBV6-5 and TRBJ1-1; possible D gene TRBD1, 5 bases. This CDR3 spans 13 amino acids. Trimming removed 2 bases from V and 9 bases from J, with 13 bases in between. Germline-derived CDR1 and CDR2 are MNHEY and SVGAGI. CDR3 residues: CASSYAGIAKAFF. The CDR3, as DNA: TGTGCCAGCAGTTACGCAGGGATTGCAAAAGCTTTCTTT.

This rearrangement joins TRBV27 to TRBJ2-1; 14 positions agree with TRBD2. Germline assignment: CDR1 MNHEY and CDR2 SMNVEV (reference sequence). This CDR3 contains 19 residues. Losses at the gene ends were 2 bases for V and 4 bases for J; bases not matched to a gene: 10. CDR3 DNA sequence: TGTGCCAGCAGTTTAAGGACTAGCGGGAGGATGGGATCTTACAATGAGCAGTTCTTC. This encodes CASSLRTSGRMGSYNEQFF.

The chain uses TRBV5-6 and TRBJ1-1; D uncertain. Deletions cut 0 bases from V and 4 bases from J, with 10 bases between. The CDR3 spans 14 residues. Germline CDR1 is SGHDT and CDR2 is YYEEEE. The CDR3 region has the DNA TGTGCCAGCAGCTTGGCCGAGGGCACCACTGAAGCTTTCTTT. Translated: CASSLAEGTTEAFF.

The chain employs TRBV5-1 and TRBJ2-7; D is perhaps TRBD2 (6 bases). The germline gives CDR1 SGHRS, CDR2 YFSETQ. V was shortened by 5 bases and J by 2 bases, with 11 bases between the two germline ends. The CDR3 has 13 residues. In DNA, the CDR3 is TGCGCCAGCAGGGATAGCGGAACCTACGAGCAGTACTTC. Protein sequence: CASRDSGTYEQYF.

This clone showed up just once. The J gene is TRBJ2-7, the V gene TRBV6-1, with 10 bases aligning to TRBD2. Germline CDR1 is MNHNS and CDR2 is SASEGT. This CDR3 has 14 amino acids. Trimming removed 0 bases from V and 5 bases from J; junction bases left unmatched: 1. The CDR3 protein is CASSEALAGDEQYF. The CDR3 coding sequence is TGTGCCAGCAGTGAAGCGCTAGCGGGAGACGAGCAGTACTTC.

This chain joins TRBV7-9 and TRBJ2-2; 7 bases match TRBD1. The CDR3 consists of 14 residues. With 4 bases clipped from V and 6 bases from J, the junction kept 5 bases outside the gene matches. Germline CDR1 and CDR2: SEHNR and FQNEAQ (reference sequence). This CDR3 reads CASSWNRGPGELFF. The CDR3, as DNA: TGTGCCAGCAGCTGGAACAGGGGCCCCGGGGAGCTGTTTTTT.

This clone showed up just once. The gene calls are TRBV6-6 and TRBJ1-2; D may be TRBD1 (6 bases). The germline V and J ends were trimmed by 4 bases and 6 bases, with 18 bases remaining between them. The germline CDR1 and CDR2 sequences are MNHNY and SVGAGI (reference sequence). The CDR3 runs to 15 residues. The CDR3 region is CASSSRDTPGDGYTF. The CDR3, as DNA: TGTGCCAGCAGTTCCCGGGACACGCCCGGCGATGGCTACACCTTC.

The chain employs TRBV4-1 and TRBJ1-5, with a weak D call TRBD1 (5 bases). The CDR3 loop spans 15 amino acids. CDR1 and CDR2 from the germline V gene are MGHRA and YSYEKL. Trimming cost V 0 bases and J 3 bases, with 9 bases left between them. DNA of the CDR3: TGCGCCAGCAGCCAAGATCCGGGACTCAATCAGCCCCAGCATTTT. Translated, it gives CASSQDPGLNQPQHF.

CDR3 residues: CASSPESGGRQPQHF. CDR3 nucleotide sequence: TGTGCCAGCTCACCCGAATCAGGGGGAAGGCAGCCCCAGCATTTT. The chain couples TRBV18 to TRBJ1-5, with 7 positions matching TRBD1. Germline CDR1 is KGHSH and CDR2 is LQKENI. V shed 3 bases and J 7 bases; nucleotides not matched to a gene: 9. CDR3 length: 15 amino acids. Variable domain in full (rest from reference TRBV18 and TRBJ1-5): NAGVMQNPRHLVRRRGQEARLRCSPMKGHSHVYWYRQLPEEGLKFMVYLQKENIIDESGMPKERFSAEFPKEGPSILRIQQVVRGDSAAYFCASSPESGGRQPQHFGDGTRLSIL.

The V call is TRBV6-6, the J call TRBJ2-7; TRBD2 matches 10 bases. Unmatched junction bases numbered 1, after V lost 5 bases and J lost 3 bases. This CDR3 has 13 amino acids. The germline V gene has CDR1 MNHNY and CDR2 SVGAGI (reference sequence). This CDR3 is CASSSGRVYEQYF. The DNA of the CDR3 is TGTGCCAGCAGTAGCGGGAGGGTCTACGAGCAGTACTTC.

This chain joins TRBV19 and TRBJ2-7, with D unresolved. The V gene lost 5 bases and the J gene lost 3 bases, with 8 bases spanning the gap. Germline V lookup: CDR1 LNHDA, CDR2 SQIVND (reference sequence). The CDR3 covers 12 residues. CDR3 loop: CASSHPGYEQYF. For the CDR3, the DNA is TGTGCCAGTAGTCATCCGGGCTACGAGCAGTACTTC.